This entry features one TCR beta chain sequence. The antigen remains undetermined. Germline lookup yields CDR1 MNHNS and CDR2 SASEGT. This CDR3 has 14 amino acids. Trimming removed 7 bases from V and 2 bases from J; junction bases left unmatched: 4. The sample belongs to a study of shared clonotypes between healthy human individuals. The split of CD4+ cells yielded CD45RA+ naive and CD45RA-negative memory subsets. The method was immunoSEQ multiplex PCR; TCRdb's version includes in-frame clones alone and lacks a portion of them. The data contain about a million clones, over 60% of them singletons. Study outcomes and limitations: Relative to clonotypes present in all four donors, those not shared had lower generation probabilities. Specimens sampled were limited to blood, with tissue repertoires likely differing. Memory subsets generally showed lower estimated richness than naive subsets.

This clonotype was sampled from a man aged 18 to 35 in good health. Specimen: memory CD4+ T cells sorted from blood. The subset is: CD45RA-negative fraction. This chain joins TRBV6-1 and TRBJ2-5; 10 bases agree with TRBD2. This CDR3 reads CASNELAGQETQYF. CDR3 nucleotides: TGTGCCAGCAACGAACTAGCGGGGCAAGAGACCCAGTACTTC.